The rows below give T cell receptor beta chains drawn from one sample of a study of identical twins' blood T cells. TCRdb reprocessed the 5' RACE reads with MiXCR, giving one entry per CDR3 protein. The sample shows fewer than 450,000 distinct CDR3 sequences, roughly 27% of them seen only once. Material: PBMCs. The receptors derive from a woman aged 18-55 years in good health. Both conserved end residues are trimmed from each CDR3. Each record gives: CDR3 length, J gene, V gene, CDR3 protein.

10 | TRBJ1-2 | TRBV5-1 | ASSKQGCGYT
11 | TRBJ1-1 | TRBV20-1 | SASGGRNTEAF
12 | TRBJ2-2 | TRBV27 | ASSYGPSTGELF
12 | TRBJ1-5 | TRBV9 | ASSEGDGGQPQH
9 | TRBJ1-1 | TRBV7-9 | ASSPTTEAF
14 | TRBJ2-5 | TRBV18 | ASSPFETQGSETQY
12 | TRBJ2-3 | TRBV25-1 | ASSEFGSGDTQY
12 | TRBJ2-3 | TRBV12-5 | ASGAGGYGDTQY
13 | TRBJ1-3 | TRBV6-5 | ASVPGTPSGNTIY
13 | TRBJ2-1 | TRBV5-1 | ASSIASGSGSEQF
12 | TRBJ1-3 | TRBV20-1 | SARPGRIDNTIY
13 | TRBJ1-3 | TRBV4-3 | ASSRDRGDGNTIY
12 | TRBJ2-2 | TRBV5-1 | ASSWDPRTGGLF
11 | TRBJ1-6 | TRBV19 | ASSIAGNSPLH
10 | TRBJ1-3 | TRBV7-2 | ASSLSMDTMY
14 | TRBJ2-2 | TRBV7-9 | ASSTRGSRNTGELF
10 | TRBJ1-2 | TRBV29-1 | SVVLGNFGYT
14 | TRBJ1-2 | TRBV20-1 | SARDHPGTGTDGYT
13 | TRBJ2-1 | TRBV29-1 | SAHSTGHPPNEQF
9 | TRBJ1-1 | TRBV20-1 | SARFTGVAF
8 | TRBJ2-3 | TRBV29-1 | SLFSDTQY
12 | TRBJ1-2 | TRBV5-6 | ASSLVADRMSYT
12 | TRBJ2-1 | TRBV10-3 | AISNRQPSDEQF
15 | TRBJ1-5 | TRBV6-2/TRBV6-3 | ASSITAWGAGYQPQH
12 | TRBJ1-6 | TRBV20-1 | SAMTDRVNSPLH
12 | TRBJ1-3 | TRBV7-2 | ASSFLTARSTIY
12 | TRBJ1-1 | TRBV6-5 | ASALGLMNTEAF